The T cell receptor beta chain described here comes from a study of blood T cell repertoires in COVID-19. Study at large: Sample material is recorded as cDNA or gDNA derived from T cells, B-cell-depleted T cells, or PBMCs.

As processed by the authors: Amplifying reference gene primers gave estimates of nucleated cell counts. The protocol was immunoSEQ multiplex PCR, while the TCRdb copy is restricted to in-frame clones and leaves out a portion. V and J calls and clone size are as listed in that table; D and trimming were resolved from the DNA. The sample has roughly 100,000 clones; over 75% are singletons. Input material: peripheral blood. The TCR comes from a woman in her 30s with acute or convalescent COVID-19.

The chain's CDR3 is CASSLTTTGNTIYF. DNA for the CDR3: TGTGCCAGCAGCTTAACGACTACCGGAAACACCATATATTTT. The chain carries TRBV7-9 and TRBJ1-3; D gene unclear. The CDR3 runs 14 residues. The V gene lost 2 bases and the J gene lost 4 bases, with 9 bases spanning the gap. Germline V gene data show CDR1 as SEHNR and CDR2 as FQNEAQ (reference sequence).